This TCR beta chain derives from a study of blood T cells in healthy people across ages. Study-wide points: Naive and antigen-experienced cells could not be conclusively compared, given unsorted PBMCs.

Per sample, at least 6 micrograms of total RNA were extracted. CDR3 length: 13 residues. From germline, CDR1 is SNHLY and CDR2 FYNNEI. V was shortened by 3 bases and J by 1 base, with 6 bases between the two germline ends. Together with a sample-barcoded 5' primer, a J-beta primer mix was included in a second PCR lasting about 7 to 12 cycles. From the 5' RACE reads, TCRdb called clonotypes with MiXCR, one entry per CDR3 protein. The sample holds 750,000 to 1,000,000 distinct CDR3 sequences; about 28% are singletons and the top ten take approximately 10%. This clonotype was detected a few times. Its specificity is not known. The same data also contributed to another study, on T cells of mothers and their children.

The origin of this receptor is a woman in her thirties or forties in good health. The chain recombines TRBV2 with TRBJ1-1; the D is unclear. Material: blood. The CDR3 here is CASSDHRNTEAFF. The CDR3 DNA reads TGTGCCAGCAGTGACCACAGGAACACTGAAGCTTTCTTT.